Each of the 4 T cell receptor beta chains below was sequenced from the same sample in a study of blood T cell repertoires in COVID-19. The assay was immunoSEQ multiplex PCR, and TCRdb's table has in-frame clones only and misses some. The repertoire holds about 170,000 clones, with 75% to 90% as singletons. Specimen: PBMCs or T cells enriched from blood (not recorded which). These receptors all come from a woman under 30 who had recovered from COVID-19.

This clone has a single count. CDR3 sequence reads: CASTMWGGSSGANVLTF. CDR3 sequence (DNA): TGTGCCAGTACCATGTGGGGGGGCAGCTCTGGGGCCAACGTCCTGACTTTC. This chain uses TRBV19 with TRBJ2-6; D might be TRBD2 (7 bases). CDR3 length: 17 residues. Trimming left V 7 bases short and J 0 bases short, with 16 bases between. Germline lookup yields CDR1 LNHDA and CDR2 SQIVND (reference sequence). The entire variable domain, with the rest obtained from reference TRBV19 and TRBJ2-6, is as follows: DGGITQSPKYLFRKEGQNVTLSCEQNLNHDAMYWYRQDPGQGLRLIYYSQIVNDFQKGDIAEGYSVSREKKESFPLTVTSAQKNPTAFYLCASTMWGGSSGANVLTFGAGSRLTVL.

V usage is TRBV28 and J usage is TRBJ2-5, with D unclear. The CDR3 extends over 12 amino acids. V lost 4 bases, J lost 4 bases, and 7 bases lay in between. Germline CDR1 is MDHEN and CDR2 is SYDVKM. This chain's CDR3 is CASSSTLETQYF. The CDR3 DNA follows: TGTGCCAGCAGTTCGACTTTAGAGACCCAGTACTTC.

The rearrangement links TRBV11-2 to TRBJ1-1; 7 nucleotides agree with TRBD1. V gave up 6 bases and J gave up 3 bases; unmatched junction bases: 10. The CDR3 has 15 residues. CDR1 is SGHAT, CDR2 FQNNGV, per germline. CDR3 region: CASRKLTGRDTEAFF. As DNA, the CDR3 is TGTGCCAGCAGAAAGTTGACAGGGCGGGACACTGAAGCTTTCTTT.

The chain employs TRBV2 and TRBJ1-6; 7 nucleotides align to TRBD1. Germline V gene data show CDR1 as SNHLY and CDR2 as FYNNEI. CDR3 size: 13 residues. Germline trimming cut 7 bases from V and 6 bases from J; bases unmatched to any gene: 3. The CDR3 DNA reads as TGTGCCAGCATGACAGGGAGTAATTCACCCCTCCACTTT. This codes for CASMTGSNSPLHF.